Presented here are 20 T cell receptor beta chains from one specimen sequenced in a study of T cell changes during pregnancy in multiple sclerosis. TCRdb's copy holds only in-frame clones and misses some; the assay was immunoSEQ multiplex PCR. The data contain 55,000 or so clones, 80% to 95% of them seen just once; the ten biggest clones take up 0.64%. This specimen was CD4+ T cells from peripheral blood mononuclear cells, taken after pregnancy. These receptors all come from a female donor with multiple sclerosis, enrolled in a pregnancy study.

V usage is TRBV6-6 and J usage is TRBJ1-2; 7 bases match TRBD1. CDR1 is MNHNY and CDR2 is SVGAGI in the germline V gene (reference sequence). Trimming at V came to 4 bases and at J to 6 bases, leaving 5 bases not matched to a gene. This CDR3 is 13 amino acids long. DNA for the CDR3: TGTGCCAGCAGTTCCGCCGGGACAGATGGCTACACCTTC. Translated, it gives CASSSAGTDGYTF.

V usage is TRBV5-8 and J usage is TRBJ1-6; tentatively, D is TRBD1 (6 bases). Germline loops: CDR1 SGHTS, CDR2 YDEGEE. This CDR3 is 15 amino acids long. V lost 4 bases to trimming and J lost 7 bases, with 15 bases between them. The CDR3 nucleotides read TGTGCCAGCAGCAGAGAGACAGGTGGCAATTCACCCCTCCACTTT. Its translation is CASSRETGGNSPLHF.

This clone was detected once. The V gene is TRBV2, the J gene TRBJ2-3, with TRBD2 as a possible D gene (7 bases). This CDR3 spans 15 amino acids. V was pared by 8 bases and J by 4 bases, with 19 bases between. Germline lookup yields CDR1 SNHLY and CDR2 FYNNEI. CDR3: CASGRAGGRADTQYF. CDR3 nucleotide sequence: TGTGCCAGCGGGAGGGCCGGGGGCAGGGCAGATACGCAGTATTTT.

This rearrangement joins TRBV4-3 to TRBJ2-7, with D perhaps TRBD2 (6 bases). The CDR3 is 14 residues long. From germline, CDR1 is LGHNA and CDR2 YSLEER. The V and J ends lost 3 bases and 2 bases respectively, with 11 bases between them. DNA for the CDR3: TGCGCCAGCAGCCACCGGAGGGAAGCCTACGAGCAGTACTTC. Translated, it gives CASSHRREAYEQYF.

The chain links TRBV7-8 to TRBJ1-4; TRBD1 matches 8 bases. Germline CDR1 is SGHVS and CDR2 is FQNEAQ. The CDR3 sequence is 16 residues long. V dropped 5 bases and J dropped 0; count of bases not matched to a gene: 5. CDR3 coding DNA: TGTGCCAGCAGCCCAGGACAGGGCGCAACTAATGAAAAACTGTTTTTT. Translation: CASSPGQGATNEKLFF. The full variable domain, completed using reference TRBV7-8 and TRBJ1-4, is GAGVSQSPRYKVAKRGQDVALRCDPISGHVSLFWYQQALGQGPEFLTYFQNEAQLDKSGLPSDRFFAERPEGSVSTLKIQRTQQEDSAVYLCASSPGQGATNEKLFFGSGTQLSVL.

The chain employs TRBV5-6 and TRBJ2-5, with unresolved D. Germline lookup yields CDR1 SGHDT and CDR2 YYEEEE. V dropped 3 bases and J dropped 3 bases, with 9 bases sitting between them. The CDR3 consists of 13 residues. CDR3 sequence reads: CASSWPSKETQYF. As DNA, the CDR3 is TGTGCCAGCAGCTGGCCCTCAAAAGAGACCCAGTACTTC.

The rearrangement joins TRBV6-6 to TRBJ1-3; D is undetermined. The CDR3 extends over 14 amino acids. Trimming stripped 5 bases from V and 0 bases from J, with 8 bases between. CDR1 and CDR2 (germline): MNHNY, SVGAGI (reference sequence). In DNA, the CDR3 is TGTGCCAGCAGTCGACTGAGCTCTGGAAACACCATATATTTT. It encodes CASSRLSSGNTIYF.

The CDR3 DNA reads TGCGCCAGCAGCCGAGAAACACAGGTCCCGGGCGGCTACACCTTC. Encoded protein: CASSRETQVPGGYTF. The V gene is TRBV4-1, the J gene TRBJ1-2; tentative D call: TRBD1 (5 bases). Germline-derived CDR1 and CDR2 are MGHRA and YSYEKL. The CDR3 consists of 15 residues. Trimming removed 4 bases at V and 8 bases at J, with 20 bases between.

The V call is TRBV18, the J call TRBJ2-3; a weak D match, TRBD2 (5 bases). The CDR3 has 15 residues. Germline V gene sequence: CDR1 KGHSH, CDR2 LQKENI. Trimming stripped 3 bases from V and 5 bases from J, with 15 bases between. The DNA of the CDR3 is TGTGCCAGCTCACCCCAGATTGGAGAGGGAGATACGCAGTATTTT. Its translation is CASSPQIGEGDTQYF.

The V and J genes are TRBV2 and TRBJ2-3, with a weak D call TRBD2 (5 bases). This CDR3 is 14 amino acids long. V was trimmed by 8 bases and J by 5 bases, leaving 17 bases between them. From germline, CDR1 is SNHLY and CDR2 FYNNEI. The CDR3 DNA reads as TGTGCCAGCCGCCTGGAGGTGGCAAGAGATACGCAGTATTTT. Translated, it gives CASRLEVARDTQYF.

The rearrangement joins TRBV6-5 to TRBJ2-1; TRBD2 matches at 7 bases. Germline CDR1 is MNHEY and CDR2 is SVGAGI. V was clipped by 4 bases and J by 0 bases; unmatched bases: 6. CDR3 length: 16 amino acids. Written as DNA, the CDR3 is TGTGCCAGCAGTTCTCTGCGGGGGAGCTCCTACAATGAGCAGTTCTTC. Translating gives CASSSLRGSSYNEQFF.

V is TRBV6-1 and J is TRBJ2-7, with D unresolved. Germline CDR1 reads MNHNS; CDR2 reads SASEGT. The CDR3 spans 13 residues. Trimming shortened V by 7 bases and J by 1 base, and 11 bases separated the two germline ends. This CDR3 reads CASTRHLSYEQYF. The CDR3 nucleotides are TGTGCCAGCACCCGACACCTATCCTACGAGCAGTACTTC.

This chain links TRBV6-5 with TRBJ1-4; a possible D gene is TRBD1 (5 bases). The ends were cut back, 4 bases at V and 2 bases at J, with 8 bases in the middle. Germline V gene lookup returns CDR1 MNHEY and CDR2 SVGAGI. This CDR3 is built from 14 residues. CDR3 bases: TGTGCCAGCAGTTCTGGGGGGACTAATGAAAAACTGTTTTTT. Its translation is CASSSGGTNEKLFF.

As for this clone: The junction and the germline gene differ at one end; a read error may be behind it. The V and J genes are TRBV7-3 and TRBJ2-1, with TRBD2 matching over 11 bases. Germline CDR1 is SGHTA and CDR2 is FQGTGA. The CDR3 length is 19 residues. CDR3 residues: CASSLTSGGSPDTYNEQFF. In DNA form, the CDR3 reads TGTGCCAGCAGCCTAACTAGCGGGGGATCACCCGATACTTACAATGAGCAGTTCTTC.

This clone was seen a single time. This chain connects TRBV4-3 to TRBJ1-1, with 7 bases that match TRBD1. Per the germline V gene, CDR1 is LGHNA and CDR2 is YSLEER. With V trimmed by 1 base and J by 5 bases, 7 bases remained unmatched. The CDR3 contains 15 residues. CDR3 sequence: CASSQAAGGETEAFF. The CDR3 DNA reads TGCGCCAGCAGCCAAGCTGCAGGGGGAGAGACTGAAGCTTTCTTT.

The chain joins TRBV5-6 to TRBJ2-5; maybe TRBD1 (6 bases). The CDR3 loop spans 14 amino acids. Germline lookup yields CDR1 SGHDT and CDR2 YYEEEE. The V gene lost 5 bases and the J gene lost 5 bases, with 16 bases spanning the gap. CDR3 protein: CASSLDTGWETQYF. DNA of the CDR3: TGTGCCAGCAGTTTAGACACAGGGTGGGAGACCCAGTACTTC.

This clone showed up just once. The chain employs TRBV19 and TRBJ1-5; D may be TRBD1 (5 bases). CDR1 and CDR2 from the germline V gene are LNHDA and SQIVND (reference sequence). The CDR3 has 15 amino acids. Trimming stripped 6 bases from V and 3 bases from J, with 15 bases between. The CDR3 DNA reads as TGTGCCAGTAGGGAAGTGGGGGGAAACAATCAGCCCCAGCATTTT. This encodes CASREVGGNNQPQHF.

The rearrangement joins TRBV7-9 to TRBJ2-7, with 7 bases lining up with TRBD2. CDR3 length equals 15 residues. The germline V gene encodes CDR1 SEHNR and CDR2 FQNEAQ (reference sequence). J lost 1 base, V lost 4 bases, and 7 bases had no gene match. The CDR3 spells CASSYPPGGSYEQYF. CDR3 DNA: TGTGCCAGCAGCTATCCTCCGGGGGGATCCTACGAGCAGTACTTC.

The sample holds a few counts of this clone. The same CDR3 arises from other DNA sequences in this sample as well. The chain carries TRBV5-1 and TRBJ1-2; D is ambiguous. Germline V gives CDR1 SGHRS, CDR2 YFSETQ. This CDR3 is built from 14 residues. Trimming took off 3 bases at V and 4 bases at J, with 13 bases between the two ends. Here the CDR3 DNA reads TGCGCCAGCAGCTCCCTAGGCAGTAGCTATGGCTACACCTTC. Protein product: CASSSLGSSYGYTF.

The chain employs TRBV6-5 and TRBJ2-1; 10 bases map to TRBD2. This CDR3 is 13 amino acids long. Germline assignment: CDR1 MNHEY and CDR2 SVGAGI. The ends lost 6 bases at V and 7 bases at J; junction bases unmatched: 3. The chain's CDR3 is CASSLAGGNEQFF. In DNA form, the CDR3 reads TGTGCCAGCAGCTTAGCGGGGGGAAATGAGCAGTTCTTC.